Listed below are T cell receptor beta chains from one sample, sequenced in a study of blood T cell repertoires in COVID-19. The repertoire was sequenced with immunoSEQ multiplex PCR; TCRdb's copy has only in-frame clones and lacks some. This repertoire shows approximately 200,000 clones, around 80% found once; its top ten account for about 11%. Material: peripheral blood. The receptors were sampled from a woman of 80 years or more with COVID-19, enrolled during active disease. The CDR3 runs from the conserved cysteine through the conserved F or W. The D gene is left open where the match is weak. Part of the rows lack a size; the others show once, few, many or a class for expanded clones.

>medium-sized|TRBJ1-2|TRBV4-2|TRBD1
TGTGCCAGCAGCTCATCAGACAGGGCTTATGGCTACACCTTC
CASSSSDRAYGYTF
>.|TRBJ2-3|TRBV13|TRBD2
TGTGCCAGCAGCTTAGGACTAGCGCGTAGCACAGATACGCAGTATTTT
CASSLGLARSTDTQYF
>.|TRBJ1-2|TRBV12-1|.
TGTGCCAGCAGCTTTGTGCAGGGTGGGGTAAACTATGGCTACACCTTC
CASSFVQGGVNYGYTF
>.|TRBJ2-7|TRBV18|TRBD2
TGTGCCAGCTCTCCCGAAGGGACTAGCTTGTACGAGCAGTACTTC
CASSPEGTSLYEQYF
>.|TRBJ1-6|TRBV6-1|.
TGTGCCAGCAGTGGGCTCCGGGGGGCAGGTAATTCACCCCTCCACTTT
CASSGLRGAGNSPLHF
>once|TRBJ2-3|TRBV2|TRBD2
TGTGCCAGCAACACGGGACTAGCGGGAGGCACAGATACGCAGTATTTT
CASNTGLAGGTDTQYF
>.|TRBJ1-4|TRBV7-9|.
TGTGCCACCAGCTTCCACAGCTATGAAAAACTGTTTTTT
CATSFHSYEKLFF
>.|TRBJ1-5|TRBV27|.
TGTGCCAGCAGTTTATCGGGGGGGCGGCCCCAGCATTTT
CASSLSGGRPQHF
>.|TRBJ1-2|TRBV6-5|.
TGTGCCAGCAGTCCACTAGGTTTTGGCTATGGCTACACCTTC
CASSPLGFGYGYTF
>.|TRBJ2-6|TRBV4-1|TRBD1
TGCGCCAGCAGCCGTGGACAGGGGGCGCCTGGGGCCAACGTCCTGACTTTC
CASSRGQGAPGANVLTF
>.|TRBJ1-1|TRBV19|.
TGTGCCAGTAGTCCTTACAGGGCGGACACTGAAGCTTTCTTT
CASSPYRADTEAFF
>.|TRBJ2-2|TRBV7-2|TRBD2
TGTGCCAGCAGCTACCTCGGGAGGACTAGCGGGGGTGACGGGGAGCTGTTTTTT
CASSYLGRTSGGDGELFF
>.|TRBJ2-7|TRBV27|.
TGTGCCAGCAGTCCTCGGGGGACCTACGAGCAGTACTTC
CASSPRGTYEQYF
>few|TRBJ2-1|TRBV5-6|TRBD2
TGTGCCAGCAGCCCCGGACTAAGCGGGACGAGCATCCTCTTC
CASSPGLSGTSILF
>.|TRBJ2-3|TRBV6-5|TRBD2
TGTGCCAGTCGACTAGCGCACACAGATACGCAGTATTTT
CASRLAHTDTQYF
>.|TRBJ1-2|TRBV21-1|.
TGTGCCAGCCCAAAAGGAAGGGGCATGGGCTATGGCTACACCTTC
CASPKGRGMGYGYTF
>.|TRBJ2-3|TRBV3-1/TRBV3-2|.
TGTGCCAGCAGCGGTAGTGGCACAGATACGCAGTATTTT
CASSGSGTDTQYF
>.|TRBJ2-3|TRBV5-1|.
TGCGCCAGCAGCTGGGCAGAACAAGATACGCAGTATTTT
CASSWAEQDTQYF
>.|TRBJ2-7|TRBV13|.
TGTGCCAGCAGCTTGGGCTCTCCTTCCTACGAGCAGTACTTC
CASSLGSPSYEQYF
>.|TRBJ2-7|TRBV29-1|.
TGCAGCGCTCTGGGGGGTGGTTACGAGCAGTACTTC
CSALGGGYEQYF
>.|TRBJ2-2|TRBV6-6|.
TGTGCCAGCAGCCTGACGCGGGGGAACACCGGGGAGCTGTTTTTT
CASSLTRGNTGELFF
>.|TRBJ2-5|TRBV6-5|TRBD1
TGTGCCAGCAGTTTCGACAGGGTTGAAGAGACCCAGTACTTC
CASSFDRVEETQYF